The 28 T cell receptor beta chains given below trace back to one sample, sequenced in a study of regulatory T cells in long-lasting Graves disease (dated by TCRdb to about 2021). The time point label for this specimen denotes: persistent/refractory GD, antithyroid drugs over 5 years with positive TRAb. RNA was extracted from PBMCs in TRIzol for both TCR sequencing and RNA sequencing. Library preparation used multiplex PCR. The sequencer listed for this sample is Illumina HiSeq 4000. To build TCR beta libraries, CDR3 regions were amplified by Arm-PCR using iRepertoire HTBI primers. TCRdb trimmed the raw reads at Q25, called clones with MiXCR and kept productive beta chains. Rows matching on CDR3 protein sequence are summarized as one entry with the most common DNA and genes. The sample has 600,000 to 800,000 distinct CDR3 sequences on record, around 32% of them singletons. Clones ranked in the top ten supply about 42% of the sample.

The sequences come from peripheral blood mononuclear cells (PBMCs), collected when the disease was refractory, from a patient treated with antithyroid drugs. These TCRs come from a female donor with Graves disease.

This clonotype was seen only a few times. V gene TRBV28 combines with J gene TRBJ1-2; 12 nucleotides align to TRBD1. Trimming removed 5 bases from V and 11 bases from J; junction bases left unmatched: 9. CDR1 and CDR2 from the germline V gene are MDHEN and SYDVKM. The CDR3 consists of 14 residues. This chain's CDR3 is CASSANPGQGAYTF. The DNA for the CDR3 is TGTGCCAGCAGTGCCAACCCGGGACAGGGGGCTTACACCTTC.

The gene calls are TRBV10-3 and TRBJ2-5; 7 bases map to TRBD2. With V trimmed by 10 bases and J by 2 bases, 7 bases remained unmatched. This CDR3 has 13 residues. The germline V gene encodes CDR1 ENHRY and CDR2 SYGVKD. CDR3 protein: CATERGRQETQYF. The CDR3 region has the DNA TGTGCCACCGAGCGGGGTAGACAAGAGACCCAGTACTTC.

The genes are TRBV14 and TRBJ1-1; D not certain. Germline V lookup: CDR1 SGHDN, CDR2 FVKESK. This CDR3 has 14 residues. Trimming took 4 bases from V and 5 from J, leaving 14 bases between them. The CDR3 DNA reads TGTGCCAGCAGCCTTTACTCGTTGGGTACTGAAGCTTTCTTT. Its protein product is CASSLYSLGTEAFF.

This clonotype appeared a few times. The chain links TRBV28 to TRBJ2-2, with D tentatively TRBD1 (8 bases). The germline V and J ends were trimmed by 3 bases and 3 bases, with 14 bases remaining between them. The germline gives CDR1 MDHEN, CDR2 SYDVKM. This CDR3 spans 16 amino acids. CDR3 residues: CASSFRQGRDTGELFF. The CDR3, as DNA: TGTGCCAGCAGTTTCAGACAGGGGAGGGACACCGGGGAGCTGTTTTTT.

This chain connects TRBV6-9 to TRBJ1-1; D remains unclear. V was shortened by 3 bases and J by 0 bases, with 14 bases between the two germline ends. Germline V gene data show CDR1 as MNHGY and CDR2 as SVAAGI. The CDR3 loop spans 16 amino acids. The chain's CDR3 is CASSYSGKGVNTEAFF. The CDR3 DNA follows: TGTGCCAGCAGTTACTCAGGAAAGGGAGTGAACACTGAAGCTTTCTTT.

The chain carries TRBV4-1 and TRBJ2-5, with TRBD2 as a possible D gene (5 bases). The CDR3 is made up of 15 amino acids. The germline V and J ends were trimmed by 1 base and 7 bases, with 16 bases remaining between them. CDR1 is MGHRA and CDR2 is YSYEKL in the germline V gene. Written as DNA, the CDR3 is TGCGCCAGCAGCCAAGCGCCCGGACCAGCGGTGACCCAGTACTTC. Protein product: CASSQAPGPAVTQYF.

This clonotype was observed many times. The J gene is TRBJ2-3, the V gene TRBV2; D is unresolved. The CDR3 sequence is 11 residues long. Trimming cost V 6 bases and J 5 bases, with 6 bases left between them. Germline V lookup: CDR1 SNHLY, CDR2 FYNNEI. Here the CDR3 reads CASSLRDTQYF. CDR3 nucleotides: TGTGCCAGCAGCCTTAGAGATACGCAGTATTTT. Variable domain in full (rest from reference TRBV2 and TRBJ2-3): EPEVTQTPSHQVTQMGQEVILRCVPISNHLYFYWYRQILGQKVEFLVSFYNNEISEKSEIFDDQFSVERPDGSNFTLKIRSTKLEDSAMYFCASSLRDTQYFGPGTRLTVL.

V usage is TRBV14 and J usage is TRBJ1-1; 7 positions match TRBD1. There are 14 residues in the CDR3. Germline CDR1 and CDR2: SGHDN and FVKESK. Trimming took 3 bases from V and 3 from J; bases not matched to a gene: 4. The CDR3 protein is CASSHHTGDTEAFF. CDR3 nucleotides: TGTGCCAGCAGCCACCATACAGGGGACACTGAAGCTTTCTTT.

The rearrangement uses TRBV7-6 and TRBJ2-5; possible D gene TRBD1, 5 bases. Germline-derived CDR1 and CDR2 are SGHVS and FNYEAQ. This CDR3 has 15 amino acids. Trimming removed 0 bases at V and 2 bases at J, with 10 bases between. This CDR3 reads CASSLAHQGQETQYF. The CDR3 DNA reads TGTGCCAGCAGCTTAGCGCATCAGGGTCAAGAGACCCAGTACTTC.

There are many counts of this clonotype. The J gene is TRBJ2-7, the V gene TRBV3-1; 10 positions agree with TRBD1. Trimming cost V 2 bases and J 4 bases; bases outside gene matches: 2. Germline CDR1 LGHDT, CDR2 YNNKEL (reference sequence). This CDR3 has 14 amino acids. Here the CDR3 DNA reads TGTGCCAGCAGCCAACGGACAGGGGGGTACGAGCAGTACTTC. Amino acids: CASSQRTGGYEQYF.

Many counts were recorded for this clonotype. The gene calls are TRBV7-6 and TRBJ2-2; a weak D match, TRBD2 (6 bases). CDR1 is SGHVS, CDR2 FNYEAQ, per germline. V shed 6 bases and J shed 4 bases, with 21 bases lying between them. This CDR3 is 17 amino acids long. In DNA, the CDR3 is TGTGCCAGCAGGTCTTTTGGGGGTAGCGGTGGCACCGGGGAGCTGTTTTTT. It specifies CASRSFGGSGGTGELFF.

A few counts support this clonotype. The rearrangement uses TRBV29-1 and TRBJ1-3; D call uncertain. Germline V CDR1 and CDR2: SQVTM, ANQGSEA. Trimming removed 4 bases from V and 0 bases from J, with 10 bases in between. This CDR3 has 14 residues. The CDR3 loop reads CSVAYEGSGNTIYF. In DNA form, the CDR3 reads TGCAGCGTTGCTTATGAGGGCTCTGGAAACACCATATATTTT.

The table lists this clonotype with a few counts. The chain couples TRBV19 to TRBJ1-2; D unresolved. Germline V gene sequence: CDR1 LNHDA, CDR2 SQIVND (reference sequence). Trimming cost V 4 bases and J 7 bases, with 22 bases left between them. This CDR3 region has 16 residues. The DNA for the CDR3 is TGTGCCAGTAGTAGTATGATACGGTCTCGGACGCTTGGCTACACCTTC. This encodes CASSSMIRSRTLGYTF.

V gene TRBV3-1 combines with J gene TRBJ2-5, with D possibly matching TRBD2 (6 bases). Germline assignment: CDR1 LGHDT and CDR2 YNNKEL (reference sequence). This CDR3 spans 14 amino acids. Trimming shortened V by 0 bases and J by 1 base, and 6 bases separated the two germline ends. The CDR3 spells CASSQEGGQETQYF. The CDR3, as DNA: TGTGCCAGCAGCCAAGAGGGAGGCCAAGAGACCCAGTACTTC.

This clonotype turned up a few times. This rearrangement joins TRBV19 to TRBJ1-1; D gene unclear. This CDR3 has 13 residues. The V gene lost 5 bases and the J gene lost 4 bases, with 11 bases spanning the gap. Germline V gene sequence: CDR1 LNHDA, CDR2 SQIVND (reference sequence). The CDR3 is CASSSDGPTEAFF. The CDR3 nucleotides are TGTGCCAGTAGTTCGGACGGGCCCACTGAAGCTTTCTTT.

The chain has TRBV5-1 and TRBJ2-2; 10 bases agree with TRBD1. V lost 0 bases, J lost 4 bases, and 3 bases stayed unmatched. This CDR3 has 16 residues. The V gene's germline CDR1 is SGHRS and CDR2 YFSETQ. The CDR3 DNA is TGCGCCAGCAGCTTGGGACAGGGGGCTACCACCGGGGAGCTGTTTTTT. Its translation is CASSLGQGATTGELFF.

This clonotype showed up just a few times. The V gene is TRBV6-2 or TRBV6-3, the J gene TRBJ1-5, with a tentative D call TRBD1 (6 bases). The CDR3 is 19 amino acids. CDR1 and CDR2 from the germline V gene are MNHEY and SVGEGT. The ends were cut back, 5 bases at V and 4 bases at J, with 27 bases in the middle. The CDR3 region is CASSEGSWFGGPGNQPQHF. The CDR3 DNA reads TGTGCCAGCAGTGAAGGGAGCTGGTTTGGGGGCCCGGGGAATCAGCCCCAGCATTTT.

The chain is built from TRBV29-1 and TRBJ2-5; D ambiguous. The CDR3 is 13 residues long. CDR1 and CDR2 from the germline V gene are SQVTM and ANQGSEA. Trimming took off 8 bases at V and 3 bases at J, with 16 bases between the two ends. In nucleotides, the CDR3 is TGCAGCTATAACTGGACCCCCGAAGAGACCCAGTACTTC. Translating gives CSYNWTPEETQYF.

The V call is TRBV29-1, the J call TRBJ2-7; TRBD1 is a possible D gene (6 bases). This CDR3 spans 12 amino acids. V shed 5 bases and J shed 3 bases, with 11 bases lying between them. Germline CDR1 SQVTM, CDR2 ANQGSEA. The CDR3 DNA sequence: TGCAGCGTTACCAGGGACAACTACGAGCAGTACTTC. Translating gives CSVTRDNYEQYF.

V usage is TRBV7-8 and J usage is TRBJ1-2, with D uncertain. This CDR3 is 12 amino acids long. The germline gives CDR1 SGHVS, CDR2 FQNEAQ. The V gene lost 3 bases and the J gene lost 6 bases, with 8 bases spanning the gap. CDR3 loop: CASSFEVHGYTF. CDR3 sequence (DNA): TGTGCCAGCAGCTTTGAGGTGCATGGCTACACCTTC.

The chain joins TRBV29-1 to TRBJ1-3; a weak D match, TRBD1 (6 bases). V lost 7 bases to trimming and J lost 2 bases, with 9 bases between them. Germline CDR1 SQVTM, CDR2 ANQGSEA. This CDR3 has 12 residues. CDR3 sequence: CSAAGAGNTIYF. The CDR3, as DNA: TGCAGCGCTGCAGGGGCTGGAAACACCATATATTTT.

This clonotype was seen repeatedly, ten times or more. V and J are TRBV20-1 and TRBJ2-7, with no clear D. The CDR3 runs 13 residues. Germline-derived CDR1 and CDR2 are DFQATT and SNEGSKA (reference sequence). Trimming cost V 6 bases and J 6 bases, with 18 bases left between them. The DNA of the CDR3 is TGCAGTGCCCCAGGTCAGGTTGCTAGCGAGCAGTACTTC. Amino acids: CSAPGQVASEQYF.

In its sample, this clonotype was seen many times. The rearrangement joins TRBV6-6 to TRBJ2-7; 11 positions agree with TRBD2. This CDR3 spans 18 amino acids. The germline CDR1 and CDR2 sequences are MNHNY and SVGAGI (reference sequence). Trimming at V came to 0 bases and at J to 4 bases, leaving 11 bases not matched to a gene. CDR3 in amino acids: CASSYSIVTSGITYEQYF. DNA for the CDR3: TGTGCCAGCAGTTACTCGATAGTGACTAGCGGGATTACGTACGAGCAGTACTTC.

The sample holds a few counts of this clonotype. The gene calls are TRBV20-1 and TRBJ1-1; D gene ambiguous. CDR3 length equals 14 residues. Germline lookup yields CDR1 DFQATT and CDR2 SNEGSKA (reference sequence). The V end was cut by 6 bases, the J end by 0 bases, with 14 bases between. CDR3 region: CSATKQVMNTEAFF. For the CDR3, the DNA is TGCAGTGCCACCAAACAAGTCATGAACACTGAAGCTTTCTTT.

This clonotype was detected only once. The chain carries TRBV12-3 or TRBV12-4 and TRBJ1-5, with D perhaps TRBD1 (6 bases). CDR3 length equals 16 residues. Trimming pared 5 bases from V and 4 bases from J, leaving 18 bases between. CDR3 sequence reads: CASSPRGVRGNQPQHF. The CDR3 bases are TGTGCCAGCAGTCCTCGGGGGGTCAGGGGAAATCAGCCCCAGCATTTT.

The chain has TRBV5-1 and TRBJ2-5; 13 positions agree with TRBD2. V lost 6 bases, J lost 5 bases, and 10 bases stayed unmatched. The CDR3 covers 16 residues. Germline CDR1 reads SGHRS; CDR2 reads YFSETQ. CDR3 loop: CASTKGLAGWGETQYF. The CDR3 DNA is TGCGCCAGCACCAAGGGACTAGCGGGATGGGGGGAGACCCAGTACTTC.

Details on this clonotype: The junction shows a germline mismatch at one end, possibly a read error. The chain joins TRBV6-1 to TRBJ1-1; no clear D gene. This CDR3 comprises 13 residues. The germline CDR1 and CDR2 sequences are MNHNS and SASEGT. The CDR3 DNA is TGTGCCAGCAGTCCGACGGGGAACTCTGAAGCTTTCTTT. As protein: CASSPTGNSEAFF.

V gene TRBV19 combines with J gene TRBJ2-2; TRBD2 matches 10 bases. CDR3 length: 17 residues. J was trimmed by 8 bases and V by 2 bases; bases with no gene match: 11. From germline, CDR1 is LNHDA and CDR2 SQIVND (reference sequence). The CDR3 loop reads CASSIRSLAGDGGELFF. Written as DNA, the CDR3 is TGTGCCAGTAGTATAAGGAGCCTAGCGGGAGATGGGGGGGAGCTGTTTTTT.